This passage covers 2 T cell receptor beta chains from one sample sequenced in a study of somatic mutations in T cells in chronic GVHD. Generated by immunoSEQ multiplex PCR, the TCRdb table keeps only in-frame clones and is missing some. The table lists about 14,000 clones, around 82% of them singletons. Sequenced: Vbeta20-negative CD4+ T cells from blood. These receptors all stem from a male patient in his fifties with chronic graft-versus-host disease. These T cells may partly come from the graft donor.

The chain uses TRBV11-2 and TRBJ1-4; 11 nucleotides align to TRBD1. V shed 4 bases and J 3 bases; nucleotides not matched to a gene: 10. Germline CDR1 SGHAT, CDR2 FQNNGV. The CDR3 loop spans 18 amino acids. The CDR3 region is CASSSRWTGGRANEKLFF. As DNA, the CDR3 is TGTGCCAGCAGCTCCCGTTGGACAGGGGGCAGAGCTAATGAAAAACTGTTTTTT.

The chain recombines TRBV2 with TRBJ2-7, with a tentative D call TRBD1 (5 bases). The germline CDR1 and CDR2 sequences are SNHLY and FYNNEI. The CDR3 spans 11 residues. V dropped 6 bases and J dropped 8 bases, with 11 bases sitting between them. CDR3 region: CASRGSGKQYF. The CDR3, as DNA: TGTGCCAGCAGGGGGTCAGGGAAGCAGTACTTC. Combining the CDR3 with reference TRBV2 and TRBJ2-7 gives the whole variable domain EPEVTQTPSHQVTQMGQEVILRCVPISNHLYFYWYRQILGQKVEFLVSFYNNEISEKSEIFDDQFSVERPDGSNFTLKIRSTKLEDSAMYFCASRGSGKQYFGPGTRLTVT.